This T cell receptor beta chain was obtained from a study of beta chain features in type 1 diabetes. Study conclusions and caveats: In every one of the four CD4+ subsets, TCRB CDR3s were moderately but significantly shorter in Type 1 diabetes patients.

Remarks on this clone: Its specificity is not known.

It was one heparinised blood draw, averaging around 120 mL, that each donor gave. V trimming: 9 bases; J trimming: 1 base; junction bases outside the gene matches: 9. The germline gives CDR1 LNHDA, CDR2 SQIVND (reference sequence). The CDR3 contains 15 residues. Every bit of the isolated RNA underwent reverse transcription, so sequencing read expressed TCRB transcripts. Produced via immunoSEQ multiplex PCR; TCRdb's table is partial and in-frame only. The table includes some 160,000 clones, around 9.7% detected once. The sample comprised central memory CD4+ T cells from blood. The sequence was collected from a woman in her thirties with type 1 diabetes. The rearrangement links TRBV19 to TRBJ2-1; 7 nucleotides align to TRBD1. CDR3 in DNA: TGTGCCAGCGGAAAACAGGGGACGTCCTACAATGAGCAGTTCTTC. Its translation is CASGKQGTSYNEQFF.